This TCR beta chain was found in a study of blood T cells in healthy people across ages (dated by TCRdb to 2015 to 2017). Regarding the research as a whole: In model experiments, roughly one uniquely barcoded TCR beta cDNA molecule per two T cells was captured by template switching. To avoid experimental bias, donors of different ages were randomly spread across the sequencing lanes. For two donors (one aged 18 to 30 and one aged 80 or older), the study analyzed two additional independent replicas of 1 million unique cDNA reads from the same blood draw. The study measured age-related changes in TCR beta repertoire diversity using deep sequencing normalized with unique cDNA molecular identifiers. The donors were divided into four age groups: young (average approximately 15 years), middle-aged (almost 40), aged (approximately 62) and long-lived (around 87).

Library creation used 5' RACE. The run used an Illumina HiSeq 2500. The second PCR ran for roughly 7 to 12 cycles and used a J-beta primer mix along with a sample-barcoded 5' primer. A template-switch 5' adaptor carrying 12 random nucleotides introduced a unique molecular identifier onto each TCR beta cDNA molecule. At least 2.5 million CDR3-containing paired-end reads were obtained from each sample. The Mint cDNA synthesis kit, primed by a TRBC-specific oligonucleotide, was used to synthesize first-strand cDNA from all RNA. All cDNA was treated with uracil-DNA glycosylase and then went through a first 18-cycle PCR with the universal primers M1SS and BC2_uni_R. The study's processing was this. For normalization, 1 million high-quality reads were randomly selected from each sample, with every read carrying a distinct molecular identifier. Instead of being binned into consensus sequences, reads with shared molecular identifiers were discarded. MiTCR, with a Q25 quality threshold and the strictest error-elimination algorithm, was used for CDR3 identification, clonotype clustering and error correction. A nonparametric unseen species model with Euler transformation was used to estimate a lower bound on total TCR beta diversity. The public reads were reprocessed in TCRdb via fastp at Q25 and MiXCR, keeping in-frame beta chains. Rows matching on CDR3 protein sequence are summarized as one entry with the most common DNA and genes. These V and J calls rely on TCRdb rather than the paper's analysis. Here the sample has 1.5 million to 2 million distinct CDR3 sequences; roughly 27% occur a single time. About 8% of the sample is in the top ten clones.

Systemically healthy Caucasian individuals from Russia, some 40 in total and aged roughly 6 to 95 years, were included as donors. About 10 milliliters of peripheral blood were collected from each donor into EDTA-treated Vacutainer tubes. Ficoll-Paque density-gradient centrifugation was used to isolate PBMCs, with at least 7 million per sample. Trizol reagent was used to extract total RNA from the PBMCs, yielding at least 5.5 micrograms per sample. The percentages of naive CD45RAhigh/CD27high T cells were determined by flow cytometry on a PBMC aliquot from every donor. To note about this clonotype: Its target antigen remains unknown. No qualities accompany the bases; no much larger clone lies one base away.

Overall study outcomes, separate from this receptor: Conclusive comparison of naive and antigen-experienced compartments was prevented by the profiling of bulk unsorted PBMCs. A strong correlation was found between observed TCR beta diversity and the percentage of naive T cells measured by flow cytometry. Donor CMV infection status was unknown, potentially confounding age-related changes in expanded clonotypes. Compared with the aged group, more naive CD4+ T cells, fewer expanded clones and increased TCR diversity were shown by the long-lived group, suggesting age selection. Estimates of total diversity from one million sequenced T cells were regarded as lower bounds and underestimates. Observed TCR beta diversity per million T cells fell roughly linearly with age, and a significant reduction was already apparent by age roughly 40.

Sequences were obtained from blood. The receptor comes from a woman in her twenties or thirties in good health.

The CDR3 has the sequence CASSQEWTGTGEQYF. In nucleotides, the sequence is TGCGCCAGCAGCCAAGAATGGACAGGGACGGGGGAGCAGTACTTC. The receptor chain draws on TRBV4-1 and TRBJ2-4; 8 nucleotides in the junction match TRBD1. Ends trimmed: V by 0 bases, J by 13 bases; bases unmatched to a gene: 11. CDR1 and CDR2 are read off the germline V gene as MGHRA and YSYEKL. The CDR3 runs 15 residues from the cysteine to the phenylalanine. Only the CDR3 DNA stays, 45 bases, in frame from base 1.